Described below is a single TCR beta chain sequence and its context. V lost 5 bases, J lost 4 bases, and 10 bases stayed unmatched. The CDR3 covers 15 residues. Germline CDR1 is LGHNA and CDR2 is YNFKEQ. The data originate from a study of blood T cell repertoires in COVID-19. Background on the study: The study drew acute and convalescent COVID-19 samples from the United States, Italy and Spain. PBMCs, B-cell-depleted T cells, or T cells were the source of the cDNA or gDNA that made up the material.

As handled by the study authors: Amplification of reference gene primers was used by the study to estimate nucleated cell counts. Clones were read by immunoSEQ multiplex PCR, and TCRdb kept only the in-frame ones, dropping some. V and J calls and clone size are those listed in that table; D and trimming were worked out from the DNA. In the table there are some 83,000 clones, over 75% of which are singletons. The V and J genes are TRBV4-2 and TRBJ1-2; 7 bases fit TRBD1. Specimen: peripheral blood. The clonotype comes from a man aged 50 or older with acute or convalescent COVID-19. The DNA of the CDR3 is TGTGCCAGCAGCTTGCCGGGACAGCGGTTCTATGGCTACACCTTC. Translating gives CASSLPGQRFYGYTF.